This record concerns one TCR beta chain sequence. Its antigen specificity is not known. The sample holds no much larger clone one base away, and base qualities are not on file. This entry comes from a study of beta chain features in type 1 diabetes (dated by TCRdb to between 2018 and 2020). For the wider study: Mean age, gender distribution, total cell number and subset yield did not differ between patients and healthy donors. A total of about 100,000,000 sorted cells were examined across all samples, and RNA yield correlated strongly with the number of cells per subset. The study compared the TCRB repertoires of sorted circulating CD4+ T cell subsets in recently diagnosed type 1 diabetes patients with those in matched healthy donors. Regulatory and stem cell-like memory subsets were obtained from only 8 patients and roughly 8 healthy donors, while naive and central memory subsets were obtained from all 30 or so donors. Study-wide conclusions, independent of this receptor: PCR may preferentially amplify shorter templates, but because patient and control samples were amplified and corrected together, any resulting skew would affect both groups equally. In all four CD4+ subsets, TCRB CDR3 length was moderately but significantly shorter in type 1 diabetes patients. Because cDNA was sequenced instead of genomic DNA, activated cells with high expression could be over-represented, although the groups did not differ in activation or CD3 levels. Only small numbers of individuals were included in the HLA sub-analyses, which left unresolved whether HLA type had any influence on TCRB rearrangement. Fewer insertions and more nucleotide deletions at VDJ recombination sites were observed in patients with type 1 diabetes, implying thymic rearrangement abnormalities. Naive, central memory and regulatory TCRB repertoires appeared to be more alike among patients than among healthy donors.

The entire isolated RNA was reverse transcribed using the High Capacity cDNA Reverse Transcription Kit, and thus expressed TCRB transcripts were sequenced. Naive, central memory and regulatory T cell samples underwent deep immunoSEQ sequencing, averaging about 3.57 million total reads per sample. After sorted cells were lysed in RLT buffer, RNA was extracted with DNase-treated RNeasy Micro or Mini kits, with the choice depending on cell number. Each cell subset was processed on its own to prevent cross-contamination, while patient and healthy donor samples were processed together. TCRB sequences were amplified from cDNA with the immunoSEQ multiplex PCR, producing 87-bp fragments spanning the CDR3 region. The amplicons were sequenced using the Illumina HiSeq platform. As for the original processing: Synthetic template baselines were used to correct PCR bias computationally, reads within Hamming distance 2 were collapsed together, and singletons that could not be merged were discarded. Reads were aligned to IMGT to assign V, D and J genes, CDR3 length, and insertions or deletions at six rearrangement sites. Within each subset, clonotype counts were normalized to sorted cell number, and only after that were true diversity and Gini coefficients computed with the tcR R package. The overlap coefficient, calculated on TCRB nucleotide sequences, was used to quantify repertoire sharing. Out-of-frame TCRB sequences from naive cells were analyzed as a proxy for the pre-selection repertoire. What TCRdb holds here is the immuneACCESS table cut down to in-frame rearrangements. Part of the clones is not present; checked against another copy, under half of the missing clones reflect an unresolved V gene, and the others are unexplained. V and J calls and clone size follow that table, whereas D and trimming were derived from the DNA. The sample table shows roughly 310,000 clones, and approximately 11% are seen once. The ten most abundant clones make up 0.015% to 0.02% of the sample.

From the germline V gene, CDR1 is SGHAT and CDR2 is FQNNGV. The CDR3, from cysteine to phenylalanine, totals 15 residues. The read is trimmed to its CDR3 DNA, 45 bases read in frame from base 1. Here V drops 4 bases and J drops 5 bases, and the junction holds 6 bases not matched to any gene. Each donor gave one peripheral blood draw, averaging approximately 110 mL, which was collected into heparinised tubes. Naive, central memory, regulatory and stem cell-like memory CD4+ T cells were sorted on a BD FACSAria II using a panel including CD45RO, CCR7, CD25, CD127, CD95 and CD27. All sorted populations exceeded 95% purity. PBMCs were separated immediately by Lymphoprep density gradient centrifugation and were stained directly, without being cultured. Samples were stained and sorted in pairs, with one healthy donor and one patient per experiment, so that batch effects were minimized.

Sequences were obtained from naive CD4+ T cells from blood. This specimen's cell subset or site label, interpreted: true naive CD4+ T cells. This chain is built from TRBV11-2 and TRBJ2-3; 10 middle bases align to TRBD2. The origin of this receptor is a woman in her 30s in good health. The nucleotide sequence is TGTGCCAGCAGCTGGACTAGCGGCTCGGGAGATACGCAGTATTTT. This encodes CASSWTSGSGDTQYF.